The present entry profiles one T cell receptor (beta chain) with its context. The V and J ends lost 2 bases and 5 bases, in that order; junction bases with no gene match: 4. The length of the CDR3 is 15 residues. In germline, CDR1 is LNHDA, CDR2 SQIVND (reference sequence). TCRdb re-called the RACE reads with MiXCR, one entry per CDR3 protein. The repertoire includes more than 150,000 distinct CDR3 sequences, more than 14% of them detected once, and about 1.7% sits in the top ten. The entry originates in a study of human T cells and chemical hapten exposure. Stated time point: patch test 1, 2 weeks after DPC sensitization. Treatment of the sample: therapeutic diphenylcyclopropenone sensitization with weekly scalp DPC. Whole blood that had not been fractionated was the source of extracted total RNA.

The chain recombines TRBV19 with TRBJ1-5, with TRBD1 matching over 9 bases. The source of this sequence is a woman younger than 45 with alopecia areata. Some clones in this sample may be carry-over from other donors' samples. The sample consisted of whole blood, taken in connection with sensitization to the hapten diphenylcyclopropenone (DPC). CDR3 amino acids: CASSIRDRAYQPQHF. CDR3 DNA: TGTGCCAGTAGTATAAGGGACAGGGCATATCAGCCCCAGCATTTT. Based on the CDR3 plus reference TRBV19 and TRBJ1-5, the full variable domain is DGGITQSPKYLFRKEGQNVTLSCEQNLNHDAMYWYRQDPGQGLRLIYYSQIVNDFQKGDIAEGYSVSREKKESFPLTVTSAQKNPTAFYLCASSIRDRAYQPQHFGDGTRLSIL.